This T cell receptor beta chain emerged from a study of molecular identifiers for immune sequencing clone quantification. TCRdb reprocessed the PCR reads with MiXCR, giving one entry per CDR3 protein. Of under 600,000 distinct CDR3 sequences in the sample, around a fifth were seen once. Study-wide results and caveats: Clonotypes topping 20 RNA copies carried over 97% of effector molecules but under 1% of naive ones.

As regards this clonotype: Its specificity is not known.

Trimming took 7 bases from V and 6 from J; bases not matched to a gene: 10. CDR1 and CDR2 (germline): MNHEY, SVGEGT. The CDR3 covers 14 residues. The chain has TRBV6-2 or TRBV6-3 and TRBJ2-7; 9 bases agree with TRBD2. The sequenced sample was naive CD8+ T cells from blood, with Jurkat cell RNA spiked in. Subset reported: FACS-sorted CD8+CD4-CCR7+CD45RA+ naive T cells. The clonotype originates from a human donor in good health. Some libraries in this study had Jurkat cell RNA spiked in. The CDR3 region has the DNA TGTGCCAGCAATCCCTTTAGCGGGAGCTCCGAGCAGTACTTC. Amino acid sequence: CASNPFSGSSEQYF.